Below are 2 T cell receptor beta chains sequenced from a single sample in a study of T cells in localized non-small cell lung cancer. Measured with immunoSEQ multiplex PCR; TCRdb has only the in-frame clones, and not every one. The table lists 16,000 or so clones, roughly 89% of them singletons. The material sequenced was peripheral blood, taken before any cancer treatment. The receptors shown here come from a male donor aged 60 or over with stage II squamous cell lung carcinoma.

This chain's CDR3 is CSVRTAYEQYF. The CDR3 DNA follows: TGCAGCGTACGCACCGCCTACGAGCAGTACTTC. This sequence joins TRBV29-1 and TRBJ2-7; D unresolved. Germline V gives CDR1 SQVTM, CDR2 ANQGSEA. This CDR3 is 11 amino acids long. Trimming pared 6 bases from V and 2 bases from J, leaving 8 bases between.

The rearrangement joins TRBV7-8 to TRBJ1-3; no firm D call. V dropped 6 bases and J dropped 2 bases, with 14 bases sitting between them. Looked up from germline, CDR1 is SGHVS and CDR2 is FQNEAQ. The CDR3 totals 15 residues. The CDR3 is CASRDPTRAGNTIYF. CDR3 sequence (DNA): TGTGCCAGCAGGGACCCCACGAGGGCTGGAAACACCATATATTTT.